The rows below give T cell receptor beta chains drawn from one sample of a study of T cell repertoires in cytomegalovirus infection. TCRdb analysed the reads with MiXCR anew, one entry per CDR3 protein. The sample comprises 680,000 or so distinct CDR3 sequences, around 30% of which are singletons, and roughly 18% rests with the top ten. Their specific antigens are unknown. The source was cultured PBMCs, collected from culture after CMV antigen stimulation. These receptors came from a human donor in good health (CMV status not recorded). Some clones in this sample may be carry-over from other donors' samples. Each CDR3 is given with its conserved first and last residue. Each record gives: J gene, D gene, V gene, clone size, CDR3 DNA, CDR3 protein. The D gene is left open where the match is weak. Expanded clones are given a class, and other clones once, few, many or no size at all.

J: TRBJ2-6; D: TRBD2; V: TRBV6-5; size: -; DNA: TGTGCCAGCAGTTACGCGACCGGGACTAGAGCCGGGGCCAACGTCCTGACTTTC; CDR3: CASSYATGTRAGANVLTF
J: TRBJ2-7; D: TRBD1; V: TRBV5-1; size: -; DNA: TGCGCCAGCAGGGACGGGGCAGGGGGAACGGACGAGCAGTACTTC; CDR3: CASRDGAGGTDEQYF
J: TRBJ2-7; D: -; V: TRBV30; size: few; DNA: TGTGCCTGGACTAGGAGCGGGTTAACCTACGAGCAGTACTTC; CDR3: CAWTRSGLTYEQYF
J: TRBJ2-2; D: -; V: TRBV15; size: -; DNA: TGTGCCACCAGGAGACAGGCGAACACCGGGGAGCTGTTTTTT; CDR3: CATRRQANTGELFF
J: TRBJ1-5; D: -; V: TRBV20-1; size: -; DNA: TGCAGTGCTAGCTTCTCGGGCCGACGAATTAGCAATCAGCCCCAGCATTTT; CDR3: CSASFSGRRISNQPQHF
J: TRBJ2-3; D: TRBD2; V: TRBV5-4; size: -; DNA: TGTGCCAGCAGCTCCCGCCAGCGGGAGATAGATACGCAGTATTTT; CDR3: CASSSRQREIDTQYF
J: TRBJ2-1; D: -; V: TRBV7-8; size: many; DNA: TGTGCCAGCAGCTTAGGGCGTTTGGGCAATGAGCAGTTCTTC; CDR3: CASSLGRLGNEQFF
J: TRBJ1-2; D: TRBD1; V: TRBV7-2; size: few; DNA: TGTGCCAGCAGCCTCGACGGACAGGCCATCTATGGCTACACCTTC; CDR3: CASSLDGQAIYGYTF
J: TRBJ1-1; D: -; V: TRBV7-2; size: -; DNA: TGTGCCAGCAGGACACAGGCGGTGAACACTGAAGCTTTCTTT; CDR3: CASRTQAVNTEAFF
J: TRBJ2-2; D: TRBD1; V: TRBV4-1; size: -; DNA: TGCGCCAGCAGCCAAGATGGGACAGGGAAAAACACCGGGGAGCTGTTTTTT; CDR3: CASSQDGTGKNTGELFF
J: TRBJ2-1; D: -; V: TRBV20-1; size: -; DNA: TGCAGTGCTAGGCCGGCGACCCAATACAATGAGCAGTTCTTC; CDR3: CSARPATQYNEQFF
J: TRBJ2-1; D: TRBD1; V: TRBV7-6; size: few; DNA: TGTGCCAGCAGCGGGTTCAGGGACAGGGGGCCCAATGAGCAGTTCTTC; CDR3: CASSGFRDRGPNEQFF